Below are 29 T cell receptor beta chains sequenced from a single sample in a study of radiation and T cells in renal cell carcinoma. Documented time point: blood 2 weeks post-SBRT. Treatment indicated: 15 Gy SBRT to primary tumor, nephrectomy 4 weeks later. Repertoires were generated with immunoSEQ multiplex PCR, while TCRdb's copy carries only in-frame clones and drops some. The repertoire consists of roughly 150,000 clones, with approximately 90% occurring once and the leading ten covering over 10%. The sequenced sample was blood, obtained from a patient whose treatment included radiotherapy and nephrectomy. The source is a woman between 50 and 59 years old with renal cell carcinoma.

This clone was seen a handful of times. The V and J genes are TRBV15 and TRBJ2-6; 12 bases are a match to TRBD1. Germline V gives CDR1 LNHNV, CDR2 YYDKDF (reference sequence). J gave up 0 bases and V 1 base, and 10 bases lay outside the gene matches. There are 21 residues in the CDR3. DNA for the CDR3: TGTGCCACCAGCAGAGGAGAGCTGGGACAGGGGGCGGCCTCTGGGGCCAACGTCCTGACTTTC. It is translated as CATSRGELGQGAASGANVLTF. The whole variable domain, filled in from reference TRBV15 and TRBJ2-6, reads DAMVIQNPRYQVTQFGKPVTLSCSQTLNHNVMYWYQQKSSQAPKLLFHYYDKDFNNEADTPDNFQSRRPNTSFCFLDIRSPGLGDTAMYLCATSRGELGQGAASGANVLTFGAGSRLTVL.

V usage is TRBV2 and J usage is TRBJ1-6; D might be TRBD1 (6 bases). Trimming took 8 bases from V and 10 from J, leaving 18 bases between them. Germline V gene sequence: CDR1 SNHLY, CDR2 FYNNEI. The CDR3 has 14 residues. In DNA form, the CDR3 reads TGTGCCAGCCGGGGGAGGGGGATCGCATCACCCCTCCACTTT. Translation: CASRGRGIASPLHF.

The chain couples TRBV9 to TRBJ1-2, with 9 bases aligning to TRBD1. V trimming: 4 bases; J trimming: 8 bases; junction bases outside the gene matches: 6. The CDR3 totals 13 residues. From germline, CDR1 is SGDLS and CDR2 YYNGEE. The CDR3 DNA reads TGTGCCAGCAGCCCAACAGGGGGCTTAGGCTACACCTTC. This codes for CASSPTGGLGYTF.

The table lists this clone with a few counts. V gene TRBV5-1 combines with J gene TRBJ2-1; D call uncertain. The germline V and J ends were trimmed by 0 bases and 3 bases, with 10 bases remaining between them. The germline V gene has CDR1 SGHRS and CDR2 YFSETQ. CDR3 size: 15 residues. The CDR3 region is CASSLDVRLYNEQFF. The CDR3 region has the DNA TGCGCCAGCAGCTTGGATGTCAGACTCTACAATGAGCAGTTCTTC.

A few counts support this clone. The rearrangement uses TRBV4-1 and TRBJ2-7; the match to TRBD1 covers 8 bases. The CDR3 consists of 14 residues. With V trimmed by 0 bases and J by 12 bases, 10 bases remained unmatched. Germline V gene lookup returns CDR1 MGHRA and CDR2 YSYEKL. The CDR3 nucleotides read TGCGCCAGCAGCCAAGATCTCCGGGACAGGTTCTCGTACTTC. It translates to CASSQDLRDRFSYF.

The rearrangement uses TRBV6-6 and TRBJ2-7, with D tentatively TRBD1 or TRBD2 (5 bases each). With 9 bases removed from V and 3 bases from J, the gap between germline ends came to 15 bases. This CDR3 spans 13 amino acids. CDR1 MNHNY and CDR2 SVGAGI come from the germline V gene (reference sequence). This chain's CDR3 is CASGTESLYEQYF. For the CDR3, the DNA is TGTGCCAGTGGGACGGAGTCTCTCTACGAGCAGTACTTC.

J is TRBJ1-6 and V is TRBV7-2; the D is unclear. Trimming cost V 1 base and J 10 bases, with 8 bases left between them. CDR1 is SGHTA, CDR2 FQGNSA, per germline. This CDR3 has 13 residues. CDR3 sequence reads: CASSLEVDSPLHF. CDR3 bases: TGTGCCAGCAGCTTAGAGGTGGACTCACCCCTCCACTTT.

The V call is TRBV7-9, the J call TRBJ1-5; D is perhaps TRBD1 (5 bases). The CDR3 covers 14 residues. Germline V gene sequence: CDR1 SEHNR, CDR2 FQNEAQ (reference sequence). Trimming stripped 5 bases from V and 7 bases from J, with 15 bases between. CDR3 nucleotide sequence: TGTGCCAGCAGCCCAAATCCCCGGGGGCAGCCCCAGCATTTT. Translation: CASSPNPRGQPQHF.

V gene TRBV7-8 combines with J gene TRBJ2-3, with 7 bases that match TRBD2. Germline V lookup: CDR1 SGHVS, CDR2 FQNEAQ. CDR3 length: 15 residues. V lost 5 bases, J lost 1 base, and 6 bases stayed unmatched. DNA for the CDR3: TGTGCCAGCAGCCCCTTCACTAGCGGCACAGATACGCAGTATTTT. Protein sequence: CASSPFTSGTDTQYF.

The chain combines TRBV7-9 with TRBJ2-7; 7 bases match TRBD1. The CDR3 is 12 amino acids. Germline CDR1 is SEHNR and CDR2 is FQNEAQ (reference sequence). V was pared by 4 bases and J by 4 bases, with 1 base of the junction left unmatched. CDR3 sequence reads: CASSWDRYEQYF. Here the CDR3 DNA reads TGTGCCAGCAGCTGGGACAGATACGAGCAGTACTTC.

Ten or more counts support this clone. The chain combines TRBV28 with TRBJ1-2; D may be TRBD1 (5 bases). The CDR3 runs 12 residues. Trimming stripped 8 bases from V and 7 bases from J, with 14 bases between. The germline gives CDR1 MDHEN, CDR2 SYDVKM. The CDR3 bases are TGTGCCAGCCAATGGGGGGTATCTGGCTACACCTTC. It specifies CASQWGVSGYTF.

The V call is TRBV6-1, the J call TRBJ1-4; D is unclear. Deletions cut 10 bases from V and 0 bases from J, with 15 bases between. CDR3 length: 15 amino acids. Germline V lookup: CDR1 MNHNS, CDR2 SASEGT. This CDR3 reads CATRRSPATNEKLFF. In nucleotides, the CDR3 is TGTGCCACCAGACGGTCGCCTGCAACTAATGAAAAACTGTTTTTT.

This CDR3 is CASHRSVGLNTEAFF. As DNA, the CDR3 is TGTGCCAGCCACAGGAGTGTCGGTTTAAACACTGAAGCTTTCTTT. The chain joins TRBV6-1 to TRBJ1-1, with D possibly matching TRBD1 (5 bases). The germline V gene has CDR1 MNHNS and CDR2 SASEGT. The CDR3 totals 15 residues. Trimming cost V 8 bases and J 2 bases, with 18 bases left between them.

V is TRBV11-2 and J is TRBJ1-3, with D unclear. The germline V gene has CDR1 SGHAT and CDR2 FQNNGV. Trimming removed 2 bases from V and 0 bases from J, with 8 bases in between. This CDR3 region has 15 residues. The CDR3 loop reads CASSLNRGSGNTIYF. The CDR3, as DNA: TGTGCCAGCAGCTTAAACAGAGGCTCTGGAAACACCATATATTTT.

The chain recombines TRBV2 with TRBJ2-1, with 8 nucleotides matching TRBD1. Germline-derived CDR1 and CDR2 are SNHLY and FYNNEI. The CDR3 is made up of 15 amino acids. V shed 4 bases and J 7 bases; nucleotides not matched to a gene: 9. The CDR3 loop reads CASSGPGTGLNEQFF. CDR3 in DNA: TGTGCCAGCAGTGGACCCGGGACAGGACTTAATGAGCAGTTCTTC.

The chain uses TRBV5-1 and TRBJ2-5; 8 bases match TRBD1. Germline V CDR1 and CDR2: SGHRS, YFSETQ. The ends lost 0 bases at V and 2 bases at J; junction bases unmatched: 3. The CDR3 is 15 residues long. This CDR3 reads CASSLDGQGQETQYF. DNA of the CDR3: TGCGCCAGCAGCTTGGATGGACAGGGACAAGAGACCCAGTACTTC.

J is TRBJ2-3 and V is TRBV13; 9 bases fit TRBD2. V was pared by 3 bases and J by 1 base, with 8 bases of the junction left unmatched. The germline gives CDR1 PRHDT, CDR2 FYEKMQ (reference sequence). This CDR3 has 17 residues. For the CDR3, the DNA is TGTGCCAGCAGCTTCAAATTGGGGACTAGCCGCACAGATACGCAGTATTTT. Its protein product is CASSFKLGTSRTDTQYF. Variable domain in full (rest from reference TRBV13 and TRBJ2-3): AAGVIQSPRHLIKEKRETATLKCYPIPRHDTVYWYQQGPGQDPQFLISFYEKMQSDKGSIPDRFSAQQFSDYHSELNMSSLELGDSALYFCASSFKLGTSRTDTQYFGPGTRLTVL.

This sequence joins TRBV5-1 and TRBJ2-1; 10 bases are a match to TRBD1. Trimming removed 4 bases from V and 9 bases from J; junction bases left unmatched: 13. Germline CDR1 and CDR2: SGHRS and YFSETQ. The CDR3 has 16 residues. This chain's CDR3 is CASSNTRTGGYGEQFF. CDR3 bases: TGCGCCAGCAGCAATACGCGGACAGGGGGATACGGTGAGCAGTTCTTC.

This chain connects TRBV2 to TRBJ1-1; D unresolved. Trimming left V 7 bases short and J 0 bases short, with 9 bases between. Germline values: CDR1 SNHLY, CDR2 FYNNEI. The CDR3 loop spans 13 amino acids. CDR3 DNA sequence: TGTGCCAGCACCACTCACCTGAACACTGAAGCTTTCTTT. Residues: CASTTHLNTEAFF. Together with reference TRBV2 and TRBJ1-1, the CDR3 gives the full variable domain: EPEVTQTPSHQVTQMGQEVILRCVPISNHLYFYWYRQILGQKVEFLVSFYNNEISEKSEIFDDQFSVERPDGSNFTLKIRSTKLEDSAMYFCASTTHLNTEAFFGQGTRLTVV.

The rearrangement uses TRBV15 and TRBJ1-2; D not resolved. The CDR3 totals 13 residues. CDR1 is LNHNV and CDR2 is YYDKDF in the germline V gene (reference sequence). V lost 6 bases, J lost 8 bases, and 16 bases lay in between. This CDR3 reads CATRERGSGGYTF. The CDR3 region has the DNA TGTGCCACCAGGGAGCGGGGTTCGGGCGGCTACACCTTC. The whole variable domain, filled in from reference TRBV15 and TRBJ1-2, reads DAMVIQNPRYQVTQFGKPVTLSCSQTLNHNVMYWYQQKSSQAPKLLFHYYDKDFNNEADTPDNFQSRRPNTSFCFLDIRSPGLGDTAMYLCATRERGSGGYTFGSGTRLTVV.

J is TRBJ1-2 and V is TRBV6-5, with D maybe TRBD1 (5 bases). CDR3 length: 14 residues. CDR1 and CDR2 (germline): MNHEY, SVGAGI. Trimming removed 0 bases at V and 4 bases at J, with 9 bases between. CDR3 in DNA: TGTGCCAGCAGTTACTCGGGGGGAGGCTATGGCTACACCTTC. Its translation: CASSYSGGGYGYTF.

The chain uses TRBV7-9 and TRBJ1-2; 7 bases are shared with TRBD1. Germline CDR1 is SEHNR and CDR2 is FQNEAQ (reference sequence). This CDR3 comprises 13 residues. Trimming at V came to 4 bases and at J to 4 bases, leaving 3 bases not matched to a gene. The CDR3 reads CASSSGTAYGYTF. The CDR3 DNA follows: TGTGCCAGCAGCTCGGGGACAGCCTATGGCTACACCTTC.

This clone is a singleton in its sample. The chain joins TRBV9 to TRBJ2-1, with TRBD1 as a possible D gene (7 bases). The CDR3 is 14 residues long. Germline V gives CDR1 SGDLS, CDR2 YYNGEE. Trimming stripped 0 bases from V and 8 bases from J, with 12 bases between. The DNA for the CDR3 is TGTGCCAGCAGCGTAGGGCAGGGGGGCGATGAGCAGTTCTTC. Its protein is CASSVGQGGDEQFF. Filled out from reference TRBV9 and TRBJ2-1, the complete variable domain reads DSGVTQTPKHLITATGQRVTLRCSPRSGDLSVYWYQQSLDQGLQFLIQYYNGEERAKGNILERFSAQQFPDLHSELNLSSLELGDSALYFCASSVGQGGDEQFFGPGTRLTVL.

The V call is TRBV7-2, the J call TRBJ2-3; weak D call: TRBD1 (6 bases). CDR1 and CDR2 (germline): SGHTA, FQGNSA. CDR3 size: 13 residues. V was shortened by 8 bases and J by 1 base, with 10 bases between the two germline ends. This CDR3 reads CASRGGGTDTQYF. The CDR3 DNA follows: TGTGCCAGCCGAGGGGGAGGCACAGATACGCAGTATTTT. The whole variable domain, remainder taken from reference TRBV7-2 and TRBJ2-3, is GAGVSQSPSNKVTEKGKDVELRCDPISGHTALYWYRQSLGQGLEFLIYFQGNSAPDKSGLPSDRFSAERTGGSVSTLTIQRTQQEDSAVYLCASRGGGTDTQYFGPGTRLTVL.

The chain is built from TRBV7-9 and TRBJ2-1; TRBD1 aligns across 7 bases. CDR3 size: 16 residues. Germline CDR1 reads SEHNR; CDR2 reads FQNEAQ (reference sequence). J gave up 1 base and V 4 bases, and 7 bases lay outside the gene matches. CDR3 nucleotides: TGTGCCAGCAGCTATACGAACAGGGGTTCCTACAATGAGCAGTTCTTC. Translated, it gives CASSYTNRGSYNEQFF.

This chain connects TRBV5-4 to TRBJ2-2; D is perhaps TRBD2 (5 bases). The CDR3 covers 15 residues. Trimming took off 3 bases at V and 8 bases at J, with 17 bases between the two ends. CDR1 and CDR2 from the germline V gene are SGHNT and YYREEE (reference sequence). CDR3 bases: TGTGCCAGCAGCTCCGGACTGCTGGGAGTGGGGGAGCTGTTTTTT. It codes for CASSSGLLGVGELFF.

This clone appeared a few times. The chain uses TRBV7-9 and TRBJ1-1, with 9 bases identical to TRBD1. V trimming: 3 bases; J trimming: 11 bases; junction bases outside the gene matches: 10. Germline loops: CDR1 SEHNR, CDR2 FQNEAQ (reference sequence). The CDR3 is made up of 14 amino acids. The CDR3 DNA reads TGTGCCAGCAGCTTTCAAACACAGGGGGCTCTGGCTTTCTTT. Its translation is CASSFQTQGALAFF.

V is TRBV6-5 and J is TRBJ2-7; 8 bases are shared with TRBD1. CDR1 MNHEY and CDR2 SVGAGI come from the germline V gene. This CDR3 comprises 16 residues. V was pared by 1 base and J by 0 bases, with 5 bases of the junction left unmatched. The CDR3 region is CASSYLQGGSSYEQYF. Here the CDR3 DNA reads TGTGCCAGCAGTTACTTACAGGGGGGAAGCTCCTACGAGCAGTACTTC.

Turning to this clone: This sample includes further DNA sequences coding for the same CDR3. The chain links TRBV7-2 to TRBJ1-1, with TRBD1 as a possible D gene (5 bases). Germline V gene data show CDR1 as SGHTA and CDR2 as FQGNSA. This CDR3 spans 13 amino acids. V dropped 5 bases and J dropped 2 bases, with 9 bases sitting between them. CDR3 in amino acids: CASSLTENTEAFF. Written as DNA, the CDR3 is TGTGCCAGCAGCCTGACAGAAAACACTGAAGCTTTCTTT.